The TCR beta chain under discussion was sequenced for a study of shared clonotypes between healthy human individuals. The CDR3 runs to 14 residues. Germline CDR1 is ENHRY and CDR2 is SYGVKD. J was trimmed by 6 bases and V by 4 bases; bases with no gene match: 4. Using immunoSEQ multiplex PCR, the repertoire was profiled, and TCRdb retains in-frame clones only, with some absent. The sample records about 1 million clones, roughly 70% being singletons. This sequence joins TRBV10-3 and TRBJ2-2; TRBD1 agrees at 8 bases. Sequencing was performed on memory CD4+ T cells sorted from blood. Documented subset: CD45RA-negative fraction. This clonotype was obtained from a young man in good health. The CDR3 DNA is TGTGCCATCAGTGGAAGACAGGGGTCCGGGGAGCTGTTTTTT. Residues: CAISGRQGSGELFF.